The sequence of this TCR beta chain was determined in a study of blood T cell repertoires in COVID-19. Profiling relied on immunoSEQ multiplex PCR, and the TCRdb table lists in-frame clones only, not all of them. The sample has more than 250,000 clones; nearly 90% are singletons. Donors were grouped by their self-reported clinical history. This sequence was found in a woman aged 25 to 45 who had recovered from COVID-19. The sequenced sample consisted of PBMCs or T cells enriched from blood (not recorded which).

The CDR3 nucleotides are TGTGCCAGTACCTTGGCAGGGCTGAACACTGAAGCTTTCTTT. It is translated as CASTLAGLNTEAFF. The J gene is TRBJ1-1, the V gene TRBV19, with D possibly being TRBD1 (5 bases). Germline V gene sequence: CDR1 LNHDA, CDR2 SQIVND (reference sequence). V lost 7 bases to trimming and J lost 0 bases, with 12 bases between them. This CDR3 has 14 amino acids.